The present T cell receptor (beta chain) was sequenced within a study of blood T cell repertoires in COVID-19 (dated by TCRdb to the early 2020s). In terms of the full investigation: Samples covering the acute and convalescent phases of COVID-19 were provided by collaborators in the United States, Italy and Spain. The prospective study material was composed of cDNA or gDNA derived from T cells, B-cell-depleted T cells, or PBMCs. Where available, HLA class I and class II types were obtained from metadata supplied by the sample provider rather than from assay-based typing. The repertoires were released in a freely available public database meant as a resource for research on the immune response to SARS-CoV-2. Deeply sampled blood TCRbeta repertoires from subjects exposed to, actively infected with, or recovered from COVID-19 were included in the dataset. The sample metadata nearly always contained a de-identified subject ID, COVID-19 status, age in years and sex. Samples came from the ongoing ImmuneRACE study (first 160 participants) plus 1,254 subjects from 6 global collaborators. Study-wide findings and limitations: Clinical and demographic metadata were provided uncurated, with the amount varying by source and participant.

Collaborating institutions collected whole blood in K2EDTA tubes following their own protocols. For TCRbeta analysis, collaborators shipped samples as frozen whole blood, isolated PBMCs, or DNA extracted from either of those sample types. TCRbeta CDR3 regions were amplified from genomic DNA by means of the immunoSEQ Assay, a bias-controlled multiplex PCR. The authors' analysis ran thus. The number of nucleated cells in each sample was estimated from the amplification of reference gene primers within the assay. To quantify the absolute abundance of each unique TCRbeta CDR3 rearrangement, sequence reads were collapsed and filtered. Productive Simpson clonality was computed per sample as the square root of Simpson's diversity index over productive rearrangements. Not all clones reach the TCRdb copy of this immuneACCESS table, which keeps in-frame sequences only. Checked studies attribute under half of the gap to unresolved V genes and leave the rest unexplained. V and J calls plus clone size are reproduced from that table; the DNA served to infer D and trimming. In all, the sample holds 200,000 or so clones, and roughly nine tenths of those were seen once. The top ten clones comprise about 2.1% of the sample.

As for this clone: Its recognized antigen is unknown. Per-base qualities were not stored, and no clone one base away is much larger.

According to the germline V gene, CDR1 reads MNHEY and CDR2 reads SVGEGT. Relative to germline, V is 5 bases shorter and J is 2 bases shorter, with 14 bases between their ends. From the cysteine up to the phenylalanine, the CDR3 has a length of 15 residues. The sequence is cut down to CDR3 DNA, 45 bases in frame from base 1. The sample comprised peripheral blood. The sequence joins TRBV6-2 or TRBV6-3 to TRBJ2-3; a weak D assignment points to TRBD2 (7 bases agree). The receptor was isolated from a man between 65 and 80 years old with active or convalescent COVID-19. The CDR3 in this case is CASSPWGGYTDTQYF. Here is the DNA: TGTGCCAGCAGTCCGTGGGGGGGCTACACAGATACGCAGTATTTT.